A selection of T cell receptor beta chains follows, all from one sample in a study of blood T cells in healthy people across ages. TCRdb redid the calling of the 5' RACE reads with MiXCR, one entry per CDR3 protein. The sample consists of roughly 640,000 distinct CDR3 sequences, about 30% of them appearing once. Sequences were obtained from blood. These receptors all come from a woman of 80 years or more in good health. Each CDR3 is given with its conserved first and last residue. Fields, in order: D gene, CDR3 length, clone size, V gene, J gene, CDR3 protein, CDR3 DNA. The D gene is left open where the match is weak. Not all rows give a size; the values are once, few, many and, for expanded clones, a class.

D gene: .
CDR3 length: 13
clone size: many
V gene: TRBV5-1
J gene: TRBJ2-1
CDR3 protein: CASSFRAYNEQFF
CDR3 DNA: TGCGCCAGCAGCTTTAGGGCCTACAATGAGCAGTTCTTC

D gene: .
CDR3 length: 18
clone size: .
V gene: TRBV6-8
J gene: TRBJ1-1
CDR3 protein: CASSYSEGRGMFRTEAFF
CDR3 DNA: TGTGCCAGCAGTTACTCGGAGGGTCGGGGGATGTTTCGCACTGAAGCTTTCTTT

D gene: .
CDR3 length: 12
clone size: .
V gene: TRBV30
J gene: TRBJ1-2
CDR3 protein: CACLVNNYGYTF
CDR3 DNA: TGTGCCTGCCTGGTTAATAACTATGGCTACACCTTC

D gene: .
CDR3 length: 13
clone size: .
V gene: TRBV20-1
J gene: TRBJ1-1
CDR3 protein: CSAIKTANTEAFF
CDR3 DNA: TGCAGTGCTATAAAAACAGCGAACACTGAAGCTTTCTTT

D gene: .
CDR3 length: 15
clone size: many
V gene: TRBV9
J gene: TRBJ2-3
CDR3 protein: CASSVDSGGTDTQYF
CDR3 DNA: TGTGCCAGCAGCGTAGATTCGGGGGGCACAGATACGCAGTATTTT

D gene: .
CDR3 length: 11
clone size: many
V gene: TRBV29-1
J gene: TRBJ2-7
CDR3 protein: CSVTGSYEQYF
CDR3 DNA: TGCAGCGTTACAGGGTCCTACGAGCAGTACTTC

D gene: TRBD2
CDR3 length: 17
clone size: few
V gene: TRBV12-3/TRBV12-4
J gene: TRBJ2-5
CDR3 protein: CASSPSRVAGGRETQYF
CDR3 DNA: TGTGCCAGCAGTCCATCCCGAGTGGCGGGGGGGAGGGAGACCCAGTACTTC

D gene: TRBD1
CDR3 length: 14
clone size: .
V gene: TRBV20-1
J gene: TRBJ2-7
CDR3 protein: CSASDRGHGETEYF
CDR3 DNA: TGCAGTGCTTCTGACAGGGGACACGGAGAGACCGAGTACTTC

D gene: .
CDR3 length: 14
clone size: .
V gene: TRBV12-3/TRBV12-4
J gene: TRBJ1-5
CDR3 protein: CASSFFWSNQPQHF
CDR3 DNA: TGTGCCAGCAGTTTCTTCTGGAGCAATCAGCCCCAGCATTTT

D gene: TRBD2
CDR3 length: 18
clone size: .
V gene: TRBV7-2
J gene: TRBJ2-7
CDR3 protein: CASSSLPTSGGAPYEQYF
CDR3 DNA: TGTGCCAGCAGCTCCCTTCCTACTAGCGGGGGTGCGCCCTACGAGCAGTACTTC

D gene: .
CDR3 length: 14
clone size: many
V gene: TRBV20-1
J gene: TRBJ2-3
CDR3 protein: CSARGGLSTDTQYF
CDR3 DNA: TGCAGTGCCCGCGGAGGACTGTCCACAGATACGCAGTATTTT

D gene: TRBD1
CDR3 length: 14
clone size: few
V gene: TRBV19
J gene: TRBJ1-5
CDR3 protein: CASSYRGANQPQHF
CDR3 DNA: TGTGCCAGTAGTTACAGGGGCGCCAATCAGCCCCAGCATTTT

D gene: .
CDR3 length: 17
clone size: .
V gene: TRBV3-1
J gene: TRBJ2-3
CDR3 protein: CACSPRMARGGPDTQYF
CDR3 DNA: TGTGCCTGCAGCCCCCGCATGGCCCGGGGTGGCCCAGATACGCAGTATTTT

D gene: .
CDR3 length: 19
clone size: .
V gene: TRBV3-1
J gene: TRBJ2-6
CDR3 protein: CASSRVGQSILSGANVRTF
CDR3 DNA: TGTGCCAGCAGCCGGGTAGGACAGTCGATTCTCTCTGGGGCCAACGTCCGGACTTTC

D gene: TRBD1
CDR3 length: 14
clone size: many
V gene: TRBV29-1
J gene: TRBJ2-7
CDR3 protein: CSVGTGSPAWEQYF
CDR3 DNA: TGCAGCGTGGGGACAGGAAGCCCAGCATGGGAGCAGTACTTC

D gene: TRBD2
CDR3 length: 13
clone size: .
V gene: TRBV6-1
J gene: TRBJ2-5
CDR3 protein: CASGAGGRGEQYF
CDR3 DNA: TGTGCCAGCGGAGCGGGGGGGCGCGGTGAGCAGTACTTC

D gene: TRBD1
CDR3 length: 16
clone size: .
V gene: TRBV11-3
J gene: TRBJ2-1
CDR3 protein: CACSLDRGGHWDEQFF
CDR3 DNA: TGTGCCTGCAGCTTAGATCGAGGGGGCCATTGGGATGAGCAGTTCTTC

D gene: TRBD1
CDR3 length: 17
clone size: many
V gene: TRBV5-1
J gene: TRBJ1-2
CDR3 protein: CASSTSRGTGGSYGYTF
CDR3 DNA: TGCGCCAGCAGCACGAGCCGGGGGACAGGGGGTAGCTATGGCTACACCTTC

D gene: .
CDR3 length: 15
clone size: many
V gene: TRBV6-1
J gene: TRBJ1-5
CDR3 protein: CASSRGDFSNQPQHF
CDR3 DNA: TGTGCCAGCTCGAGGGGTGATTTTAGCAATCAGCCCCAGCATTTT

D gene: .
CDR3 length: 14
clone size: .
V gene: TRBV12-3/TRBV12-4
J gene: TRBJ1-2
CDR3 protein: CASSPGPKGYGYTF
CDR3 DNA: TGTGCCAGCAGTCCGGGACCAAAGGGCTATGGCTACACCTTC

D gene: .
CDR3 length: 14
clone size: many
V gene: TRBV15
J gene: TRBJ2-5
CDR3 protein: CATSAGGTQETQYF
CDR3 DNA: TGTGCCACCAGCGCTGGGGGGACCCAAGAGACCCAGTACTTC

D gene: TRBD1
CDR3 length: 16
clone size: many
V gene: TRBV13
J gene: TRBJ2-5
CDR3 protein: CASSIIPGQGTREQYF
CDR3 DNA: TGTGCCAGCAGTATCATTCCGGGACAGGGTACGAGGGAGCAGTACTTC

D gene: .
CDR3 length: 13
clone size: many
V gene: TRBV6-1
J gene: TRBJ2-3
CDR3 protein: CASSVGWGDTQYF
CDR3 DNA: TGTGCCAGCAGTGTCGGGTGGGGAGATACGCAGTATTTT

D gene: .
CDR3 length: 17
clone size: few
V gene: TRBV28
J gene: TRBJ2-7
CDR3 protein: CASRHGPRGGPPYEQYF
CDR3 DNA: TGTGCCAGCAGACATGGCCCGAGGGGGGGCCCCCCCTACGAGCAGTACTTC

D gene: .
CDR3 length: 17
clone size: many
V gene: TRBV20-1
J gene: TRBJ2-6
CDR3 protein: CSARDPTGKTGANVLTF
CDR3 DNA: TGCAGTGCTAGAGATCCTACAGGGAAGACTGGGGCCAACGTCCTGACTTTC

D gene: .
CDR3 length: 13
clone size: .
V gene: TRBV11-2
J gene: TRBJ2-3
CDR3 protein: CASSPEGSGTQYF
CDR3 DNA: TGTGCCAGCAGCCCCGAGGGCTCAGGTACGCAGTATTTT

D gene: .
CDR3 length: 15
clone size: many
V gene: TRBV3-1
J gene: TRBJ2-1
CDR3 protein: CASSQDPTKGDEQFF
CDR3 DNA: TGTGCCAGCAGCCAAGATCCCACGAAGGGTGATGAGCAGTTCTTC

D gene: .
CDR3 length: 15
clone size: many
V gene: TRBV6-6
J gene: TRBJ2-7
CDR3 protein: CASSPRRGGREEQYF
CDR3 DNA: TGTGCCAGCAGCCCTCGCAGGGGGGGGCGTGAGGAGCAGTACTTC

D gene: .
CDR3 length: 13
clone size: many
V gene: TRBV9
J gene: TRBJ2-7
CDR3 protein: CASSPRGYYEQYF
CDR3 DNA: TGTGCCAGCAGCCCCCGGGGGTACTACGAGCAGTACTTC

D gene: .
CDR3 length: 15
clone size: many
V gene: TRBV27
J gene: TRBJ2-7
CDR3 protein: CASSLRGGAPYEQYF
CDR3 DNA: TGTGCCAGCAGTTTACGCGGCGGGGCCCCCTACGAGCAGTACTTC

D gene: .
CDR3 length: 13
clone size: few
V gene: TRBV9
J gene: TRBJ1-1
CDR3 protein: CASSHQINTEAFF
CDR3 DNA: TGTGCCAGCAGCCACCAGATCAACACTGAAGCTTTCTTT

D gene: .
CDR3 length: 14
clone size: many
V gene: TRBV25-1
J gene: TRBJ2-7
CDR3 protein: CASSEQGYRGEQYF
CDR3 DNA: TGTGCCAGCAGTGAGCAGGGGTATCGGGGGGAGCAGTACTTC

D gene: .
CDR3 length: 15
clone size: few
V gene: TRBV20-1
J gene: TRBJ2-1
CDR3 protein: CSAKRLLGGIYEQFF
CDR3 DNA: TGCAGTGCTAAACGTCTACTTGGCGGGATCTATGAGCAGTTCTTC

D gene: .
CDR3 length: 13
clone size: .
V gene: TRBV30
J gene: TRBJ2-5
CDR3 protein: CAWRFWGEETQYF
CDR3 DNA: TGTGCCTGGAGGTTTTGGGGTGAGGAGACCCAGTACTTC

D gene: .
CDR3 length: 13
clone size: many
V gene: TRBV29-1
J gene: TRBJ2-3
CDR3 protein: CSADNWGTDTQYF
CDR3 DNA: TGCAGCGCAGATAACTGGGGCACAGATACGCAGTATTTT

D gene: .
CDR3 length: 14
clone size: .
V gene: TRBV3-1
J gene: TRBJ1-1
CDR3 protein: CASSRNTMDTEAFF
CDR3 DNA: TGTGCCAGCAGCCGCAACACCATGGACACTGAAGCTTTCTTT

D gene: TRBD1
CDR3 length: 15
clone size: many
V gene: TRBV4-1
J gene: TRBJ1-5
CDR3 protein: CASSPGDRRNQPQHF
CDR3 DNA: TGCGCCAGCAGCCCAGGGGACAGGCGCAATCAGCCCCAGCATTTT

D gene: TRBD1
CDR3 length: 15
clone size: many
V gene: TRBV5-1
J gene: TRBJ2-1
CDR3 protein: CASSSSGTGHNEQFF
CDR3 DNA: TGCGCCAGCAGCTCCTCCGGGACAGGGCACAATGAGCAGTTCTTC

D gene: .
CDR3 length: 14
clone size: many
V gene: TRBV5-4
J gene: TRBJ1-2
CDR3 protein: CASSKDHRGYGYTF
CDR3 DNA: TGTGCCAGCAGCAAGGACCATAGGGGTTATGGCTACACCTTC

D gene: TRBD2
CDR3 length: 16
clone size: .
V gene: TRBV7-2
J gene: TRBJ2-5
CDR3 protein: CASSLAASGGGETQYF
CDR3 DNA: TGTGCCAGCAGCTTAGCTGCTAGCGGGGGAGGAGAGACCCAGTACTTC

D gene: .
CDR3 length: 15
clone size: many
V gene: TRBV6-5
J gene: TRBJ2-6
CDR3 protein: CASSQGHSGANVLTF
CDR3 DNA: TGTGCCAGCAGTCAGGGACACTCTGGGGCCAACGTCCTGACTTTC

D gene: .
CDR3 length: 15
clone size: .
V gene: TRBV5-1
J gene: TRBJ2-5
CDR3 protein: CASSANPGPGETQYF
CDR3 DNA: TGCGCCAGCAGCGCAAACCCTGGGCCCGGGGAGACCCAGTACTTC

D gene: TRBD1
CDR3 length: 14
clone size: .
V gene: TRBV3-1
J gene: TRBJ1-1
CDR3 protein: CASSPLRGSGRAFF
CDR3 DNA: TGTGCCAGCAGCCCGCTCAGGGGGTCCGGGAGAGCTTTCTTT

D gene: TRBD1
CDR3 length: 14
clone size: .
V gene: TRBV6-2/TRBV6-3
J gene: TRBJ1-1
CDR3 protein: CASSWDRWNTEAFF
CDR3 DNA: TGTGCCAGCAGTTGGGACAGGTGGAACACTGAAGCTTTCTTT

D gene: .
CDR3 length: 17
clone size: few
V gene: TRBV5-1
J gene: TRBJ1-4
CDR3 protein: CASSLGQNIPLAEKLFF
CDR3 DNA: TGCGCCAGCAGCTTGGGACAGAACATACCCCTAGCTGAAAAACTGTTTTTT

D gene: TRBD2
CDR3 length: 15
clone size: .
V gene: TRBV12-3/TRBV12-4
J gene: TRBJ2-3
CDR3 protein: CASSRLAISPDTQYF
CDR3 DNA: TGTGCCAGCAGTCGACTAGCGATTAGCCCAGATACGCAGTATTTT

D gene: .
CDR3 length: 14
clone size: many
V gene: TRBV7-2
J gene: TRBJ2-7
CDR3 protein: CASSLGGPAAEQYF
CDR3 DNA: TGTGCCAGCAGCTTAGGCGGACCGGCCGCCGAGCAGTACTTC

D gene: TRBD2
CDR3 length: 16
clone size: many
V gene: TRBV7-9
J gene: TRBJ2-3
CDR3 protein: CASSLSASGGADTQYF
CDR3 DNA: TGTGCCAGCAGCTTATCGGCTAGCGGGGGAGCAGATACGCAGTATTTT